Below are 18 T cell receptor beta chains sequenced from a single sample in a study of T cell responses to AZD1222 COVID-19 vaccine listed by TCRdb under 2021. The meaning of the sample's time point label: baseline before first vaccination. Library preparation used the immunoSEQ multiplex PCR assay. The clones in this table, taken by TCRdb from immuneACCESS, are in-frame only. Not every clone is retained; where verified, under half of the shortfall comes from an unresolved V gene, and the cause of the rest is unknown. This sample holds around 100,000 clones; approximately 90% were observed only once. 5% of the sample is in the top ten clones. Sequencing was performed on peripheral blood, taken on day 0 of AZD1222 vaccination. These receptors all stem from an adult in good health.

This chain connects TRBV6-2 or TRBV6-3 to TRBJ1-5, with TRBD1 matching 9 bases. Germline V CDR1 and CDR2: MNHEY, SVGEGT. The J segment lost 4 bases and the V segment lost 5 bases, leaving 9 bases of the junction unmatched. This CDR3 contains 16 residues. The CDR3 reads CASSNRDREWNQPQHF. The DNA of the CDR3 is TGTGCCAGCAGTAACCGGGACAGGGAGTGGAATCAGCCCCAGCATTTT.

The CDR3 loop reads CASSLLGDTEAFF. The CDR3, as DNA: TGTGCCAGCAGTTTACTAGGAGACACTGAAGCTTTCTTT. This sequence joins TRBV12-3 or TRBV12-4 and TRBJ1-1; no clear D gene. The V gene lost 2 bases and the J gene lost 3 bases, with 7 bases spanning the gap. The length of the CDR3 is 13 residues.

V gene TRBV15 combines with J gene TRBJ2-5; maybe TRBD2 (5 bases). Trimming removed 3 bases from V and 2 bases from J, with 10 bases in between. Germline V gene data show CDR1 as LNHNV and CDR2 as YYDKDF (reference sequence). There are 14 residues in the CDR3. In DNA form, the CDR3 reads TGTGCCACCAGCAGGTCGGGGAGTCAAGAGACCCAGTACTTC. It yields the protein CATSRSGSQETQYF.

In this sample, this clone turned up once. V usage is TRBV5-6 and J usage is TRBJ2-7, with D possibly matching TRBD1 (6 bases). Trimming stripped 4 bases from V and 6 bases from J, with 26 bases between. CDR3 size: 17 residues. Germline V gene sequence: CDR1 SGHDT, CDR2 YYEEEE. The CDR3 region has the DNA TGTGCCAGCAGCCCAGCTCTAGGGGACATCTCAGTATCCGAGCAGTACTTC. This gives the protein CASSPALGDISVSEQYF.

The V gene is TRBV28, the J gene TRBJ1-5; unclear D gene. The CDR3 runs 12 residues. Germline assignment: CDR1 MDHEN and CDR2 SYDVKM. Trimming left V 7 bases short and J 6 bases short, with 10 bases between. CDR3 coding DNA: TGTGCCAGCACCGACACTTCTCAGCCCCAGCATTTT. Its protein is CASTDTSQPQHF.

This chain connects TRBV2 to TRBJ1-2; D uncertain. Looked up from germline, CDR1 is SNHLY and CDR2 is FYNNEI. The V and J ends lost 6 bases and 4 bases respectively, with 18 bases between them. The CDR3 runs to 15 residues. CDR3 amino acids: CASRVTDSFGYGYTF. Written as DNA, the CDR3 is TGTGCCAGCAGGGTCACAGACTCGTTCGGCTATGGCTACACCTTC.

The V and J genes are TRBV5-6 and TRBJ1-2, with a possible D match to TRBD1 (5 bases). With 4 bases removed from V and 5 bases from J, the gap between germline ends came to 18 bases. This CDR3 region has 15 residues. CDR1 and CDR2 from the germline V gene are SGHDT and YYEEEE. The CDR3 DNA sequence: TGTGCCAGCAGCGCCATGGGGGAATGGGTGTATGGCTACACCTTC. Its protein product is CASSAMGEWVYGYTF.

V gene TRBV5-1 combines with J gene TRBJ2-1; 7 nucleotides align to TRBD1. The V gene's germline CDR1 is SGHRS and CDR2 YFSETQ. The CDR3 totals 18 residues. Trimming took 4 bases from V and 4 from J; bases not matched to a gene: 17. In nucleotides, the CDR3 is TGCGCCAGCAGCCCGGCTCCCCGGGACAGCCCGATTTACAATGAGCAGTTCTTC. This sequence encodes CASSPAPRDSPIYNEQFF.

V is TRBV7-3 and J is TRBJ2-2; no clear D. V lost 4 bases to trimming and J lost 7 bases, with 25 bases between them. The germline CDR1 and CDR2 sequences are SGHTA and FQGTGA. This CDR3 region has 18 residues. In DNA, the CDR3 is TGTGCCAGCAGCTCTCGAACCCCCGGCTACCGGTCGGGCGGGGAGCTGTTTTTT. It specifies CASSSRTPGYRSGGELFF.

The chain has TRBV2 and TRBJ1-5, with TRBD1 identical over 7 bases. CDR1 is SNHLY and CDR2 is FYNNEI in the germline V gene. This CDR3 has 14 amino acids. The junction had 2 bases not matched to a gene; V was cut back by 6 bases and J by 0 bases. DNA for the CDR3: TGTGCCAGCAGCCCAGGGGGTAGCAATCAGCCCCAGCATTTT. It codes for CASSPGGSNQPQHF.

The chain combines TRBV6-5 with TRBJ1-6; TRBD1 aligns across 9 bases. Germline assignment: CDR1 MNHEY and CDR2 SVGAGI. The CDR3 length is 13 residues. V shed 6 bases and J 9 bases; nucleotides not matched to a gene: 3. CDR3 DNA: TGTGCCAGCAGGCCGGACAGGGGTTCACCCCTCCACTTT. It yields the protein CASRPDRGSPLHF.

The chain recombines TRBV30 with TRBJ2-6, with unresolved D. The V and J ends lost 3 bases and 1 base respectively, with 7 bases between them. Germline V gene data show CDR1 as GTSNPN and CDR2 as SVGIG (reference sequence). The CDR3 spans 14 residues. The CDR3 is CAWSPFSGANVLTF. CDR3 nucleotide sequence: TGTGCCTGGAGCCCCTTTTCTGGGGCCAACGTCCTGACTTTC.

The chain couples TRBV7-9 to TRBJ2-7, with D unclear. The germline V and J ends were trimmed by 5 bases and 5 bases, with 13 bases remaining between them. CDR1 SEHNR and CDR2 FQNEAQ come from the germline V gene (reference sequence). This CDR3 has 13 amino acids. Here the CDR3 reads CASSAVGIHEQYF. CDR3 DNA sequence: TGTGCCAGCAGCGCAGTGGGTATCCACGAGCAGTACTTC.

The chain has TRBV5-1 and TRBJ2-7; 9 positions match TRBD2. The ends lost 5 bases at V and 2 bases at J; junction bases unmatched: 8. CDR3 length: 15 residues. Germline V gene data show CDR1 as SGHRS and CDR2 as YFSETQ. CDR3 bases: TGCGCCAGCAGGGTGAGTAGCGGGGGAGCCTACGAGCAGTACTTC. Protein product: CASRVSSGGAYEQYF.

The chain employs TRBV5-1 and TRBJ2-7; 9 bases line up with TRBD2. The CDR3 covers 14 residues. With V trimmed by 1 base and J by 5 bases, 4 bases remained unmatched. Germline V CDR1 and CDR2: SGHRS, YFSETQ. The DNA for the CDR3 is TGCGCCAGCAGCTTGTTTCCTAGCGGGGACGAGCAGTACTTC. Its protein is CASSLFPSGDEQYF.

The V gene is TRBV6-1, the J gene TRBJ1-1; D uncertain. The V gene lost 4 bases and the J gene lost 0 bases, with 18 bases spanning the gap. Per germline, CDR1 MNHNS and CDR2 SASEGT. The CDR3 extends over 17 amino acids. The chain's CDR3 is CASSGRFSQGMNTEAFF. In DNA form, the CDR3 reads TGTGCCAGCAGTGGACGATTTTCGCAAGGGATGAACACTGAAGCTTTCTTT.

This clone was counted a single time. The rearrangement links TRBV5-1 to TRBJ2-5; D is undetermined. There are 13 residues in the CDR3. The germline V gene has CDR1 SGHRS and CDR2 YFSETQ. Trimming removed 0 bases from V and 4 bases from J, with 7 bases in between. CDR3 bases: TGCGCCAGCAGCTTGGTGTTAGCAGAGACCCAGTACTTC. It yields the protein CASSLVLAETQYF.

This clone was observed a handful of times. The CDR3 nucleotides read TGTGCCAGCAGCGTAATCAGGGTCCAGCCCCAGCATTTT. It encodes CASSVIRVQPQHF. The chain is built from TRBV9 and TRBJ1-5; D is perhaps TRBD1 (5 bases). Trimming took off 1 base at V and 7 bases at J, with 9 bases between the two ends. Germline V gene lookup returns CDR1 SGDLS and CDR2 YYNGEE. The CDR3 is 13 amino acids.